The rows below give T cell receptor beta chains drawn from one sample of a study of T cells after yellow fever vaccination. MiXCR was run by TCRdb on the 5' RACE reads, yielding one entry per CDR3 protein. Of some 240,000 distinct CDR3 sequences in the sample, approximately 3.5% were seen once. Specimen: PBMCs, collected 15 days after the yellow fever booster vaccination. These receptor sequences come from a man between 18 and 29 years old who received the YFV17D yellow fever vaccine. Each CDR3 is given with its conserved first and last residue. D genes are given only for firm matches. Clone size appears in some rows only: once, few, many, or a class for an expanded clone.

cdr3_nt cdr3_aa d_call j_call v_call clone_size
TGCAGTGCTAGAAGTAGTTCGGAGGGCACTGAAGCTTTCTTT CSARSSSEGTEAFF . TRBJ1-1 TRBV20-1 many
TGCGCCAGCAGCCCTCGACTAGCGGCCGATCAAGAGACCCAGTACTTC CASSPRLAADQETQYF TRBD2 TRBJ2-5 TRBV4-1 many
TGTGCCTGGAGCCGACCTGACAGTTACTCCTACGAGCAGTACTTC CAWSRPDSYSYEQYF . TRBJ2-7 TRBV30 many
TGCGCCAGCAGTCCCGGGACAAGTAACTATGGCTACACCTTC CASSPGTSNYGYTF . TRBJ1-2 TRBV5-1 many
TGCAGTGCTAGTAGCGGGGGGGGAGAGACCCAGTACTTC CSASSGGGETQYF TRBD2 TRBJ2-5 TRBV20-1 few
TGTGCCAGCAGTTTCACCAGGGGATCTGGAAACACCATATATTTT CASSFTRGSGNTIYF . TRBJ1-3 TRBV27 many
TGTGCCAGCAGCTTATCCGGGGAGGAATACCGGGAAACGCGCAAAAACATTCAGTACTTC CASSLSGEEYRETRKNIQYF . TRBJ2-4 TRBV7-3 many
TGTGCCAGCAGCCTAGTGGAAGATACGCAGTATTTT CASSLVEDTQYF . TRBJ2-3 TRBV7-9 many
TGTGCCAGCAGCACAGACGGGTTTCGAGAGACCCAGTACTTC CASSTDGFRETQYF . TRBJ2-5 TRBV7-2 many
TGTGCCAGCAGCTTGGACGGAGGATATCAAAACATTCAGTACTTC CASSLDGGYQNIQYF . TRBJ2-4 TRBV5-6 many
TGCAGTGCTACCCCAACGGCTTTCCAGCCCCAGCATTTT CSATPTAFQPQHF . TRBJ1-5 TRBV20-1 many
TGCAGTGCTAGGCCGGGGAGGGAAGAGACCCAGTACTTC CSARPGREETQYF TRBD2 TRBJ2-5 TRBV20-1 many
TGTGCCAGCAGCTTGGGAACAGGGCCAGGGGAAAAACTGTTTTTT CASSLGTGPGEKLFF . TRBJ1-4 TRBV5-4 many
TGTGCCAGCAGCTGGAGCTCTGGAAACACCATATATTTT CASSWSSGNTIYF . TRBJ1-3 TRBV7-2 many
TGTGCCAGCAGACAGCGCCTCAAAGGACAGGGTAATTCACCCCTCCACTTT CASRQRLKGQGNSPLHF TRBD1 TRBJ1-6 TRBV4-2 many
TGCGCCAGCAGCTTCGGCTATGGCTACACCTTC CASSFGYGYTF . TRBJ1-2 TRBV5-1 many
TGTGCCAGCAGTTACGCGGGGAGCTCCTACAATGAGCAGTTCTTC CASSYAGSSYNEQFF . TRBJ2-1 TRBV6-5 many
TGCGCCAGCAGTCAACTAGGACAGGGGTTGCCTGAAGCTTTCTTT CASSQLGQGLPEAFF TRBD1 TRBJ1-1 TRBV23-1 few
TGTGCCAGCACCTCGGCGGGGGCAGGGACTGAAGCTTTCTTT CASTSAGAGTEAFF . TRBJ1-1 TRBV2 many
TGTGCCAGCAGCTTAAGCATGCTAGCGGGGGTGCAGTATTTT CASSLSMLAGVQYF TRBD2 TRBJ2-3 TRBV11-2 many
TGTGCCAGCAGGGACGGAATTCTAGCCAAAAACATTCAGTACTTC CASRDGILAKNIQYF . TRBJ2-4 TRBV2 few
TGTGCCAGCAGTCCAACAGGGGGCGGAAATGAAAAACTGTTTTTT CASSPTGGGNEKLFF TRBD1 TRBJ1-4 TRBV7-8 many
TGTGCCAGCAGACCCTCGAGTCTTAAGCGGGGCCGGTGGGGCTACACCTTC CASRPSSLKRGRWGYTF . TRBJ1-2 TRBV27 many
TGTGCCAGCAGCTTCACCAGGGGCCAGCCCCAGCATTTT CASSFTRGQPQHF . TRBJ1-5 TRBV5-6 many
TGCAGCGTTGCTCGGGGGTTGGAGACCCAGTACTTC CSVARGLETQYF . TRBJ2-5 TRBV29-1 many
TGCAGTGCCCCGAACCATCGGGGGAGCACAGATACGCAGTATTTT CSAPNHRGSTDTQYF . TRBJ2-3 TRBV20-1 many
TGTGCCACCAGCAGAGATTACCAGGGGCACGATGAGCAGTTCTTC CATSRDYQGHDEQFF . TRBJ2-1 TRBV15 .
TGTGCCACCAAAGCTAGCGGGGGGACGGGGGAGACCCAGTACTTC CATKASGGTGETQYF TRBD2 TRBJ2-5 TRBV15 many
TGTGCCAGCAGCGGTGGACAGGGTTTCTACGAGCAGTACTTC CASSGGQGFYEQYF TRBD1 TRBJ2-7 TRBV5-4 .
TGTGCCAGCGGGGGGGCAGTCTACAATGAGCAGTTCTTC CASGGAVYNEQFF . TRBJ2-1 TRBV9 many
TGTGCCATCAGAACGACCCAGGGTCCGAGCTCCTACAATGAGCAGTTCTTC CAIRTTQGPSSYNEQFF . TRBJ2-1 TRBV10-3 many
TGTGCCAGCAGTGGAGAAGGGACAGGCCGAAATCAGCCCCAGCATTTT CASSGEGTGRNQPQHF TRBD1 TRBJ1-5 TRBV25-1 many
TGTGCCAGCAGTCAGGGGGGGGCCTCCTACAATGAGCAGTTCTTC CASSQGGASYNEQFF . TRBJ2-1 TRBV28 many
TGTGCCAGCAGCTTAGCTCGGGGTTTCTACGAGCAGTACTTC CASSLARGFYEQYF . TRBJ2-7 TRBV7-2 many
TGTGCCAGCAGTTACTCTCCCCAGGGCAGGGAGGCTAGCACAGATACGCAGTATTTT CASSYSPQGREASTDTQYF . TRBJ2-3 TRBV6-6 many
TGTGCCAGCAGTTTTAGACAGGGACTAGCGGGCACGCAGTATTTT CASSFRQGLAGTQYF TRBD2 TRBJ2-3 TRBV7-2 many
TGTGCCAGCAGCAACGACCGGGACACAACGAATCTCTATAATTCACCCCTCCACTTT CASSNDRDTTNLYNSPLHF . TRBJ1-6 TRBV6-5 many
TGTGCCACCGGAAGGGACAGCTGGAACACTGAAGCTTTCTTT CATGRDSWNTEAFF TRBD1 TRBJ1-1 TRBV12-3/TRBV12-4 many
TGTGCCAGCAGCCGACCTGAAGGGGCGGAGACCCAGTACTTC CASSRPEGAETQYF . TRBJ2-5 TRBV7-6 many
TGTGCCAGCAGTGAAGCGCTTATACCCCAATCCAATGGCAATCAGCCCCAGCATTTT CASSEALIPQSNGNQPQHF . TRBJ1-5 TRBV6-1 many
TGTGCCACCAGCAGAGATAAATTTGGGGGGCAAGAGACCCAGTACTTC CATSRDKFGGQETQYF . TRBJ2-5 TRBV15 many